A single TCR beta chain is shown here with its context. Method: immunoSEQ multiplex PCR; TCRdb's copy keeps in-frame clones and lacks some. Of about 1 million clones listed, 75% are singletons. This record comes from a study of shared clonotypes between healthy human individuals. Germline V lookup: CDR1 MNHNS, CDR2 SASEGT. V was cut by 1 base and J by 7 bases, with 12 bases left in between. The length of the CDR3 is 14 residues. V usage is TRBV6-1 and J usage is TRBJ2-3; D possibly corresponds to TRBD2 (6 bases). This receptor was taken from a man between 18 and 35 years old in good health. The sample consisted of memory CD4+ T cells sorted from blood. Subset in this sample: CD45RA-negative fraction. Written as DNA, the CDR3 is TGTGCCAGCAGTGAAGAAGCGGGCGCCTATACGCAGTATTTT. It specifies CASSEEAGAYTQYF.